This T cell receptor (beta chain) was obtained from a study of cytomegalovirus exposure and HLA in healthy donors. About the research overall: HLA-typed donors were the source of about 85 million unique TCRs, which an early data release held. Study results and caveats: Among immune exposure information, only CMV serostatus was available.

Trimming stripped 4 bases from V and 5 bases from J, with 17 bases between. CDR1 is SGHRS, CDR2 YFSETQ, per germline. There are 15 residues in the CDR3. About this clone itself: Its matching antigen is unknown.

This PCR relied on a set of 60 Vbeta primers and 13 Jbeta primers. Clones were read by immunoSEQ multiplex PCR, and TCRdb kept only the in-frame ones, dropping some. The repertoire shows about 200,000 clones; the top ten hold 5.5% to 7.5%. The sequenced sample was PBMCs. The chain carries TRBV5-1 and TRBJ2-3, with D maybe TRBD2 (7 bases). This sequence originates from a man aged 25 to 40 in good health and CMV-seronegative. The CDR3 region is CASSPQGGEGDTQYF. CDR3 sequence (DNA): TGCGCCAGCAGCCCACAGGGTGGGGAGGGAGATACGCAGTATTTT.